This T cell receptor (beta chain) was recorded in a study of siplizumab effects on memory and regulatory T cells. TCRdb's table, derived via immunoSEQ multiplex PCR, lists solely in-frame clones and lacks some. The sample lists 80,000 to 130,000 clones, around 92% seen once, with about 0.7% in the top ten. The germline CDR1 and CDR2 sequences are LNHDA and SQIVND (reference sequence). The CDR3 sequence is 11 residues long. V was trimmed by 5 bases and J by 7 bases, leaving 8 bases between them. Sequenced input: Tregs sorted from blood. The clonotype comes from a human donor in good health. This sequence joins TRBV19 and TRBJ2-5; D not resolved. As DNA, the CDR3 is TGTGCCAGTAGTGTGGGGTGGACCCAGTACTTC. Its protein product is CASSVGWTQYF.